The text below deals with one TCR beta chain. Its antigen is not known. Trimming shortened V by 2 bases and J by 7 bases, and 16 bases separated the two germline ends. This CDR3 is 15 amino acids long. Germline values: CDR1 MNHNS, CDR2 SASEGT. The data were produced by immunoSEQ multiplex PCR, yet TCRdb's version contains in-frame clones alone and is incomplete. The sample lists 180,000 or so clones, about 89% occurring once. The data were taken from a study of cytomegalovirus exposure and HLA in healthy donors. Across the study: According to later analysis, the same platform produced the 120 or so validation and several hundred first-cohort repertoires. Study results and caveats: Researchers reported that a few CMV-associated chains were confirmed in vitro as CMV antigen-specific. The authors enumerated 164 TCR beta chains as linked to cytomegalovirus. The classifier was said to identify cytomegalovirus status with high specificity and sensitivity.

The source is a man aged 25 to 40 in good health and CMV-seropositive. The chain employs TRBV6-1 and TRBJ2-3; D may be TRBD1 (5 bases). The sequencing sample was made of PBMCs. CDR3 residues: CASSEPAGIMHTQYF. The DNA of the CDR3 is TGTGCCAGCAGTGAACCGGCAGGGATAATGCATACGCAGTATTTT.